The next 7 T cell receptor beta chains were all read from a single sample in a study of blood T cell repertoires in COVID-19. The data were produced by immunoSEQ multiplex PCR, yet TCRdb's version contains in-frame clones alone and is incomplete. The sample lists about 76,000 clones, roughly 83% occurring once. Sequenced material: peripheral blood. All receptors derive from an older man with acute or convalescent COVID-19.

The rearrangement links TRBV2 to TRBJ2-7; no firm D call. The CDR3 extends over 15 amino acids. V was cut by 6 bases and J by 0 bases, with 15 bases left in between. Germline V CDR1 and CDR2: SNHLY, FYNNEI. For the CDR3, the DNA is TGTGCCAGCAGCGAAAGAGCAAGGAGCTCCTACGAGCAGTACTTC. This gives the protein CASSERARSSYEQYF.

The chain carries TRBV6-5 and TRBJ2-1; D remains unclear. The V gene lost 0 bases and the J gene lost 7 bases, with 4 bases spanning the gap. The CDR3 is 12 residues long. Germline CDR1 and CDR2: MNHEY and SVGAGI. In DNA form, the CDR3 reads TGTGCCAGCAGTTACTCGAGGAATGAGCAGTTCTTC. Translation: CASSYSRNEQFF.

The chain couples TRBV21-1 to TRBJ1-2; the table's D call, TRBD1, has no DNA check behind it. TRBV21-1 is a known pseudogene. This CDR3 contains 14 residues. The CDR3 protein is CASSGQGLNYGYTF. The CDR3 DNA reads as TGTGCCAGCAGCGGACAGGGTTTGAACTATGGCTACACCTTC.

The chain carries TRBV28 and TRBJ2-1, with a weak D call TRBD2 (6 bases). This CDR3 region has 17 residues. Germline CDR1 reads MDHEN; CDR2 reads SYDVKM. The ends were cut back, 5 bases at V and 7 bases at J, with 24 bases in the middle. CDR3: CASSLGLRTDYRNEQFF. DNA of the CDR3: TGTGCCAGCAGTCTAGGCCTTCGGACGGACTACCGGAATGAGCAGTTCTTC. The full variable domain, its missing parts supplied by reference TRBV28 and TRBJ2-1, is DVKVTQSSRYLVKRTGEKVFLECVQDMDHENMFWYRQDPGLGLRLIYFSYDVKMKEKGDIPEGYSVSREKKERFSLILESASTNQTSMYLCASSLGLRTDYRNEQFFGPGTRLTVL.

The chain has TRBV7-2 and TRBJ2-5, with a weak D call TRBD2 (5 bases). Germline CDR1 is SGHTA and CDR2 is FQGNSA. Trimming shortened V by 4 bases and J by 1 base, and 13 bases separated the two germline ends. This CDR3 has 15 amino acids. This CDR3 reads CASSYQTGVQETQYF. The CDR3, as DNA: TGTGCCAGCAGCTACCAGACCGGGGTCCAAGAGACCCAGTACTTC.

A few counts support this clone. The CDR3 loop reads CASSPRGNEQYF. CDR3 nucleotide sequence: TGTGCCAGCAGCCCCCGGGGGAACGAGCAGTACTTC. The chain joins TRBV16 to TRBJ2-7; D may be TRBD2 (6 bases). The CDR3 totals 12 residues. Germline assignment: CDR1 KGHSY and CDR2 FQNENV. The ends were cut back, 4 bases at V and 5 bases at J, with 9 bases in the middle.

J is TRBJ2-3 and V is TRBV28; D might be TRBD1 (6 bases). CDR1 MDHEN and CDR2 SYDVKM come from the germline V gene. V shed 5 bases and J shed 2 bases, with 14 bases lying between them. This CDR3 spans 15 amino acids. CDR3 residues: CASSPAGTPTDTQYF. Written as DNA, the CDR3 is TGTGCCAGCAGTCCCGCCGGGACACCCACAGATACGCAGTATTTT.